This T cell receptor beta chain was found in a study of cytotoxic CD8 clonotypes in ibrutinib-treated CLL. General study results and limits: While tracking circulating CD8+ T-cell counts, baseline clonality exceeded that of age-matched healthy donors.

Regarding this clone: Its antigen is not identified.

Targeted sequencing depth ranged from 1 in 200,000 to 1 in 1 million T cells. Sequenced by immunoSEQ multiplex PCR; TCRdb stores in-frame clones only, minus some. The table lists around 310,000 clones, almost 80% of them singletons. The CDR3 has 16 amino acids. Germline CDR1 is LNHNV and CDR2 is YYDKDF (reference sequence). Germline trimming cut 0 bases from V and 3 bases from J; bases unmatched to any gene: 5. The sequencing here drew on PBMCs, taken before ibrutinib treatment. The chain recombines TRBV15 with TRBJ2-7; 10 bases fit TRBD2. The clonotype comes from a human donor with chronic lymphocytic leukemia. The CDR3 sequence: CATSRDLASGSYEQYF. The CDR3 bases are TGTGCCACCAGCAGAGATCTTGCTAGCGGGAGCTACGAGCAGTACTTC.